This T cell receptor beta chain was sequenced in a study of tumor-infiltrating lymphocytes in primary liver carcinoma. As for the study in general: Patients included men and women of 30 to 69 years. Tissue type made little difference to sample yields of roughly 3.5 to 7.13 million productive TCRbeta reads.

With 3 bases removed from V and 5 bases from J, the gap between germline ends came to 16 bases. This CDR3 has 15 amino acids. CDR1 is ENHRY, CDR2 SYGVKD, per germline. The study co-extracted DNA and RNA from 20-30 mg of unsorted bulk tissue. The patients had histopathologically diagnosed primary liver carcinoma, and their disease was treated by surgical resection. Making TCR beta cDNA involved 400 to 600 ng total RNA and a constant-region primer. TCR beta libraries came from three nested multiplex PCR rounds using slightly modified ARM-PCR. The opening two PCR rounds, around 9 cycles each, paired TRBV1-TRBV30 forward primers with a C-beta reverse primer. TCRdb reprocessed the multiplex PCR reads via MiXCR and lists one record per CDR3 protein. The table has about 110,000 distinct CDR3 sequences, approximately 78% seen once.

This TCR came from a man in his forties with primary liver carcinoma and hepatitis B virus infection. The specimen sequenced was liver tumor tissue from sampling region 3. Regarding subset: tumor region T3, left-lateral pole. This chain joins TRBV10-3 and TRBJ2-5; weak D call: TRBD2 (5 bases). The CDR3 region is CAISEWEKRMETQYF. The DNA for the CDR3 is TGTGCCATCAGTGAATGGGAGAAGAGGATGGAGACCCAGTACTTC.